This TCR beta chain emerged from a study of CD8+CD57+ T cells in acquired aplastic anemia. Across the whole study: Isolated CD4+ and CD8+ cells, once sorted, yielded DNA averaging around 3 ug. Study-wide results and caveats: The study found no significant CD8+ Simpson's diversity difference between patients and controls.

The ends were cut back, 3 bases at V and 7 bases at J, with 13 bases in the middle. CDR1 and CDR2 from the germline V gene are KGHSH and LQKENI. The CDR3 contains 14 residues. Genomic DNA was employed as the template in profiling TCR beta VDJ and CDR3. TCRdb independently ran MiXCR on the reads; one entry per CDR3 protein. Counted here are about 220,000 distinct CDR3 sequences, 30% to 35% occurring once; the ten biggest clones make up 1% to 1.3%. This clonotype was recorded a few times. Its antigen is currently unknown. This TCR was sampled from a human donor in good health, serving as a control. The material sequenced was sorted CD4+, CD8+, or CD8+CD57+ T cells (not recorded which) from PBMCs. This chain uses TRBV18 with TRBJ1-5; TRBD1 might be the D (6 bases). The CDR3 is CASSPGGAGQPQHF. The CDR3 region has the DNA TGTGCCAGCTCACCGGGGGGCGCCGGACAGCCCCAGCATTTT. Drawing the rest from reference TRBV18 and TRBJ1-5, the complete variable domain is NAGVMQNPRHLVRRRGQEARLRCSPMKGHSHVYWYRQLPEEGLKFMVYLQKENIIDESGMPKERFSAEFPKEGPSILRIQQVVRGDSAAYFCASSPGGAGQPQHFGDGTRLSIL.